The present T cell receptor (beta chain) was sequenced within a study of CD8+CD57+ T cells in acquired aplastic anemia. Only patients with CD8+CD57+ cell expansion on flow cytometry were chosen for sequencing. The diagnosis in all patients was severe acquired aplastic anemia. Blood samples were obtained from patients who had received no prior therapy. This clonotype was detected a few times. In germline, CDR1 is SGHTA, CDR2 FQGNSA. V lost 5 bases and J lost 3; bases outside the gene matches: 6. The CDR3 consists of 16 residues. The study profiled TCR beta VDJ and CDR3 using genomic DNA as template. MiXCR, run by TCRdb on the reads, gives a single entry per CDR3 protein. The data hold 310,000 or so distinct CDR3 sequences, with about 50% observed a single time.

This clonotype originated in a human donor with aplastic anemia. Sequencing input: sorted CD4+, CD8+, or CD8+CD57+ T cells (not recorded which) from PBMCs. V is TRBV7-2 and J is TRBJ1-6; 8 positions match TRBD1. CDR3 nucleotides: TGTGCCAGCAGCCATCAGGACAGGGTCTATAATTCACCCCTCCACTTT. Translated, it gives CASSHQDRVYNSPLHF.